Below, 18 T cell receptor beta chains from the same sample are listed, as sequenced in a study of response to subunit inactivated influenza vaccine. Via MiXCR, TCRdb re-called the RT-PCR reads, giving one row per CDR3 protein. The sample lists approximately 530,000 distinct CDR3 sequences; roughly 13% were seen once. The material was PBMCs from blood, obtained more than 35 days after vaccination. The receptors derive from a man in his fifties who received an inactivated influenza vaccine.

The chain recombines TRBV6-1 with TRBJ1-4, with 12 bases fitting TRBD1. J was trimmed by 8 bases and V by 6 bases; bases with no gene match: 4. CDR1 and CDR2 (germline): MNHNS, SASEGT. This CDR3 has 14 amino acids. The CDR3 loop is CASRGTGGYEKLFF. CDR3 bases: TGTGCCAGCAGAGGGACAGGGGGCTACGAAAAACTGTTTTTT.

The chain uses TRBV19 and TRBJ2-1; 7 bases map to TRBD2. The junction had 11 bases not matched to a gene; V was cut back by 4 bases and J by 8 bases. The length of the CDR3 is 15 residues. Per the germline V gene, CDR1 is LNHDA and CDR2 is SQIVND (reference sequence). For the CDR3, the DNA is TGTGCCAGTAGTACCCAGATTAGCGGGCTTGATGAGCAGTTCTTC. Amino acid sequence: CASSTQISGLDEQFF.

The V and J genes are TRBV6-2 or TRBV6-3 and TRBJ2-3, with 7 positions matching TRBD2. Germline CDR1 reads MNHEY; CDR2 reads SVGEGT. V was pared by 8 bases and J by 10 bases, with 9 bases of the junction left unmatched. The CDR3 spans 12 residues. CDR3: CASYATGGAQYF. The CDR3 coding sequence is TGTGCCAGCTACGCTACGGGGGGTGCGCAGTATTTT.

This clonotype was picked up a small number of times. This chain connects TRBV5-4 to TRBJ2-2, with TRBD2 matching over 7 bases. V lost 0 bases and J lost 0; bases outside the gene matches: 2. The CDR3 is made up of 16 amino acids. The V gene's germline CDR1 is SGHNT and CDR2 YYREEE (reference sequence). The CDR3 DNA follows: TGTGCCAGCAGCTTGGCGGGGGGAACGAACACCGGGGAGCTGTTTTTT. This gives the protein CASSLAGGTNTGELFF.

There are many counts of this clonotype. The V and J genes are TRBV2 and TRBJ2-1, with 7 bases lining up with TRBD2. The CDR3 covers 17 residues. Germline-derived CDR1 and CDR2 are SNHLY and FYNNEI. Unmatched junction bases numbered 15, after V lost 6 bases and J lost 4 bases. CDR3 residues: CASSPLSGGDLYNEQFF. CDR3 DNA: TGTGCCAGCAGCCCCTTAAGTGGGGGGGATCTTTACAATGAGCAGTTCTTC.

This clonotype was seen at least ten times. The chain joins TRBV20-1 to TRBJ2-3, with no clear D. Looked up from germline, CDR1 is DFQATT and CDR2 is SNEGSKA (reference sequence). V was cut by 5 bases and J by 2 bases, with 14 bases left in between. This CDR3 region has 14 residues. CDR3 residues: CSAPKRGHTDTQYF. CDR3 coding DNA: TGCAGTGCTCCCAAACGTGGCCACACAGATACGCAGTATTTT.

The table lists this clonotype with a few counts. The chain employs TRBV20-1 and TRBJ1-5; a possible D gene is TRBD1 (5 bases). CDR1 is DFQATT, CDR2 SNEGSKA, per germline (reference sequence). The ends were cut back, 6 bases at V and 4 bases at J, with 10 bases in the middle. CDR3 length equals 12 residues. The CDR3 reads CSATARNQPQHF. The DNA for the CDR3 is TGCAGTGCGACAGCGAGGAATCAGCCCCAGCATTTT.

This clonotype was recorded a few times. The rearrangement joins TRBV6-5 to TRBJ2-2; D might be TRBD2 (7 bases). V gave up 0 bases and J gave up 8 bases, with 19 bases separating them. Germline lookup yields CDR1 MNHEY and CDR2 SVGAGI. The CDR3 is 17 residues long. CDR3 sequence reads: CASSYSDRGASLGELFF. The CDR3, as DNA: TGTGCCAGCAGTTACTCGGATCGGGGGGCCTCGTTGGGGGAGCTGTTTTTT.

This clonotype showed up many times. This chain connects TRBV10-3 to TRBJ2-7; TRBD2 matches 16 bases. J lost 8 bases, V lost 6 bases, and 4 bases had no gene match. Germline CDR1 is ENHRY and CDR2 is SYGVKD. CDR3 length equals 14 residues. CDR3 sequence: CAIRPGLAGGKQYF. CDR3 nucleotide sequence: TGTGCCATCAGACCGGGACTAGCGGGAGGGAAGCAGTACTTC.

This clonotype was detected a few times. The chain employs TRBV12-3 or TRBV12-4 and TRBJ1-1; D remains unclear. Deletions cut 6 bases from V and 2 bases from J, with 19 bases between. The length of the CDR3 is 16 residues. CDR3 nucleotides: TGTGCCAGCAGCTCGCGTGAGGGAAGCGTTAACACTGAAGCTTTCTTT. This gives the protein CASSSREGSVNTEAFF.

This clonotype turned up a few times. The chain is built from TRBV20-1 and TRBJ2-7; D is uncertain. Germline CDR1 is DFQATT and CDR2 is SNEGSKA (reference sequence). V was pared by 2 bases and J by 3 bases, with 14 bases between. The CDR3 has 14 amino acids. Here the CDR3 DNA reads TGCAGTGCTAGATCCCGGAGAGGAGACTACGAGCAGTACTTC. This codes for CSARSRRGDYEQYF.

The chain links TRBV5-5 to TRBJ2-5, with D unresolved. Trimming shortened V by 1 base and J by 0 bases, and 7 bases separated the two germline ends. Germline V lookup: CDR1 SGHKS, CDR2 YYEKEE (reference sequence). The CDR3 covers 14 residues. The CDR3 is CASSLSAYQETQYF. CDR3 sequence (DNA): TGTGCCAGCAGCTTGTCGGCGTACCAAGAGACCCAGTACTTC.

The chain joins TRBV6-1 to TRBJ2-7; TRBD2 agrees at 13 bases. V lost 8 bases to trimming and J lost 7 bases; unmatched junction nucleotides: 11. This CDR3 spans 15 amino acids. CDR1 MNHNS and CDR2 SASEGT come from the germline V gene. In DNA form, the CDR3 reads TGTGCCAGCTGCTGGACTAGCGGGAGCCCGAAGGAGCAGTACTTC. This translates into CASCWTSGSPKEQYF.

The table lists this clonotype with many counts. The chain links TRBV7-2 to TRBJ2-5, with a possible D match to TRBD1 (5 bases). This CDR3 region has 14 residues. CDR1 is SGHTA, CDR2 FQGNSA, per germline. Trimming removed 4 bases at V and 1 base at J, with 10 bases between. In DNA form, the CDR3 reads TGTGCCAGCAGCTCACAGGCATCCCAAGAGACCCAGTACTTC. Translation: CASSSQASQETQYF.

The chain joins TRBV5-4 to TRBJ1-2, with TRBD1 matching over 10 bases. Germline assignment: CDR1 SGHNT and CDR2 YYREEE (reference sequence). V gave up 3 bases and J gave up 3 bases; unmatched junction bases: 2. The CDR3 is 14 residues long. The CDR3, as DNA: TGTGCCAGCAGCTCGACAGGGGGCTACTATGGCTACACCTTC. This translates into CASSSTGGYYGYTF.

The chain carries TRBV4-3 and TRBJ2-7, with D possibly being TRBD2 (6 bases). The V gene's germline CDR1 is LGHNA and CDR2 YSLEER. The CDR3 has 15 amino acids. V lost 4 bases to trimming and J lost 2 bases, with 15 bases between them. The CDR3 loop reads CASSRSWEAAYEQYF. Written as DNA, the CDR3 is TGCGCCAGCAGCCGTTCCTGGGAGGCAGCCTACGAGCAGTACTTC.

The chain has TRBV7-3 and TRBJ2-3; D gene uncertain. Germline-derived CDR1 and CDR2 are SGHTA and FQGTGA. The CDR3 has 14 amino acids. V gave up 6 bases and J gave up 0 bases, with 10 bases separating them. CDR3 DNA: TGTGCCAGCAGTTTCGACTGGAGCACAGATACGCAGTATTTT. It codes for CASSFDWSTDTQYF.

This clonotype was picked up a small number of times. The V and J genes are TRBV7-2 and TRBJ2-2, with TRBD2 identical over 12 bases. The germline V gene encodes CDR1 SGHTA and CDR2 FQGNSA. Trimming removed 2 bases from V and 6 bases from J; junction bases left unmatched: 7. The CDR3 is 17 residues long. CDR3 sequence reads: CASSLRGTSGFSGELFF. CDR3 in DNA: TGTGCCAGCAGCTTAAGGGGGACTAGCGGGTTTTCCGGGGAGCTGTTTTTT.